The 27 T cell receptor beta chains given below trace back to one sample, sequenced in a study of T cells after posttransplantation cyclophosphamide. The repertoire was sequenced with immunoSEQ multiplex PCR; TCRdb's copy has only in-frame clones and lacks some. Here the sample spans about 10,000 clones, roughly 80% being singletons. A marrow graft followed busulfan-fludarabine conditioning, with cyclophosphamide on days +3 and +4. The sequencing used PBMCs, collected just over 1,900 days after a stem cell transplant with posttransplant cyclophosphamide. The receptors were sampled from a female patient in her forties or fifties who received an allogeneic stem cell transplant from a related donor, was CMV-positive, and had no GVHD. Certain T cells may be donor cells from the graft.

The V gene is TRBV7-2, the J gene TRBJ1-5; D is unclear. This CDR3 has 16 amino acids. V lost 3 bases and J 2 bases, leaving 14 bases between the germline ends. Germline V gene lookup returns CDR1 SGHTA and CDR2 FQGNSA. The CDR3 loop is CASSFLTGQGNQPQHF. The CDR3, as DNA: TGTGCCAGCAGCTTCCTTACCGGTCAGGGCAATCAGCCCCAGCATTTT.

The chain joins TRBV11-2 to TRBJ2-7; TRBD2 matches 11 bases. This CDR3 contains 16 residues. Germline V gives CDR1 SGHAT, CDR2 FQNNGV. Trimming at V came to 3 bases and at J to 1 base, leaving 5 bases not matched to a gene. The CDR3 nucleotides are TGTGCCAGCAGCTTTTCTAGCGGGGGGCTTTCCTACGAGCAGTACTTC. This codes for CASSFSSGGLSYEQYF.

This chain uses TRBV4-1 with TRBJ1-6, with a tentative D call TRBD1 (5 bases). The V gene lost 1 base and the J gene lost 10 bases, with 14 bases spanning the gap. The CDR3 runs to 15 residues. The germline CDR1 and CDR2 sequences are MGHRA and YSYEKL. For the CDR3, the DNA is TGCGCCAGCAGCCAAGTTCAGGGCGAAGAATCACCCCTCCACTTT. Protein sequence: CASSQVQGEESPLHF.

This clone was seen more than once but under ten times. J is TRBJ2-7 and V is TRBV2, with 7 bases lining up with TRBD2. The J segment lost 0 bases and the V segment lost 7 bases, leaving 6 bases of the junction unmatched. This CDR3 spans 14 amino acids. CDR1 and CDR2 (germline): SNHLY, FYNNEI. The CDR3 reads CASIMGGNSYEQYF. CDR3 bases: TGTGCCAGCATCATGGGAGGGAACTCCTACGAGCAGTACTTC.

This clone is labeled as large (0.1 to 1%). V usage is TRBV27 and J usage is TRBJ2-1; TRBD1 aligns across 8 bases. The length of the CDR3 is 17 residues. V shed 5 bases, J shed 2 bases, and the junction held 11 bases outside the gene matches. Germline V gene data show CDR1 as MNHEY and CDR2 as SMNVEV (reference sequence). The CDR3 region has the DNA TGTGCCAGCAGTCGGACAGGGAGTGCCTTAGCCTACAATGAGCAGTTCTTC. Residues: CASSRTGSALAYNEQFF.

This clone was recorded a few times. The rearrangement links TRBV7-6 to TRBJ1-1; D might be TRBD1 (5 bases). The CDR3 covers 16 residues. Germline CDR1 and CDR2: SGHVS and FNYEAQ. Trimming removed 5 bases at V and 0 bases at J, with 16 bases between. CDR3 amino acids: CASSLRTGAMNTEAFF. The CDR3 bases are TGTGCCAGCAGCCTGCGAACAGGAGCAATGAACACTGAAGCTTTCTTT.

The chain links TRBV5-1 to TRBJ2-5, with 12 bases that match TRBD2. The CDR3 spans 14 residues. Germline V gene sequence: CDR1 SGHRS, CDR2 YFSETQ. Trimming at V came to 3 bases and at J to 5 bases, leaving 2 bases not matched to a gene. CDR3 nucleotide sequence: TGCGCCAGCAGCTCGGGACTAGCGGGCGAGACCCAGTACTTC. Amino acids: CASSSGLAGETQYF.

The chain has TRBV5-5 and TRBJ2-2; perhaps TRBD1 as D (6 bases). V lost 4 bases and J lost 7, with 20 bases in between. This CDR3 region has 16 residues. CDR1 is SGHKS and CDR2 is YYEKEE in the germline V gene (reference sequence). CDR3 residues: CASSTTPQGRVGELFF. In nucleotides, the CDR3 is TGTGCCAGCAGCACCACCCCACAGGGAAGGGTCGGGGAGCTGTTTTTT.

J is TRBJ2-7 and V is TRBV5-1; 7 bases match TRBD1. Germline trimming cut 2 bases from V and 4 bases from J; bases unmatched to any gene: 9. The CDR3 sequence is 15 residues long. CDR1 is SGHRS, CDR2 YFSETQ, per germline. The CDR3 region is CASSLLTGQRYEQYF. The CDR3 DNA sequence: TGCGCCAGCAGCTTACTAACGGGACAGCGTTACGAGCAGTACTTC.

The CDR3 sequence is CASPRDSKPGELFF. CDR3 in DNA: TGTGCCAGCCCTCGGGACTCGAAACCCGGGGAGCTGTTTTTT. V is TRBV9 and J is TRBJ2-2; weak D call: TRBD2 (6 bases). V was clipped by 7 bases and J by 6 bases, with 16 bases between them. The CDR3 length is 14 residues. CDR1 SGDLS and CDR2 YYNGEE come from the germline V gene.

The CDR3 loop is CASSYRDSGLNEQFF. CDR3 sequence (DNA): TGTGCCAGCAGCTACCGGGACAGTGGACTCAATGAGCAGTTCTTC. The rearrangement links TRBV14 to TRBJ2-1; 7 bases map to TRBD1. The CDR3 sequence is 15 residues long. Trimming at V came to 5 bases and at J to 6 bases, leaving 10 bases not matched to a gene. Germline V gene sequence: CDR1 SGHDN, CDR2 FVKESK.

The chain has TRBV4-3 and TRBJ2-3, with a tentative D call TRBD2 (6 bases). This CDR3 region has 15 residues. Trimming stripped 1 base from V and 6 bases from J, with 14 bases between. Germline assignment: CDR1 LGHNA and CDR2 YSLEER. For the CDR3, the DNA is TGCGCCAGCAGCCAAGGGGACTGGGGAATTGATACGCAGTATTTT. Protein: CASSQGDWGIDTQYF.

The rearrangement links TRBV19 to TRBJ2-3, with D possibly being TRBD2 (6 bases). V was pared by 6 bases and J by 3 bases, with 13 bases between. The CDR3 consists of 14 residues. Germline CDR1 is LNHDA and CDR2 is SQIVND (reference sequence). The CDR3 sequence is CASRSRDSTDTQYF. Written as DNA, the CDR3 is TGTGCCAGTAGGAGCCGGGACTCAACAGATACGCAGTATTTT.

V is TRBV18 and J is TRBJ2-2; D call uncertain. Per germline, CDR1 KGHSH and CDR2 LQKENI. V lost 0 bases to trimming and J lost 7 bases, with 6 bases between them. The CDR3 is 13 residues long. The CDR3: CASSPPVSGELFF. DNA for the CDR3: TGTGCCAGCTCACCACCGGTCAGCGGGGAGCTGTTTTTT. The full variable domain, in which reference TRBV18 and TRBJ2-2 provide the parts outside the CDR3, is NAGVMQNPRHLVRRRGQEARLRCSPMKGHSHVYWYRQLPEEGLKFMVYLQKENIIDESGMPKERFSAEFPKEGPSILRIQQVVRGDSAAYFCASSPPVSGELFFGEGSRLTVL.

V is TRBV7-8 and J is TRBJ1-5; the D is unclear. V lost 1 base, J lost 1 base, and 5 bases lay in between. The CDR3 spans 14 residues. From germline, CDR1 is SGHVS and CDR2 FQNEAQ. CDR3 DNA sequence: TGTGCCAGCAGCTTAGAACGGAGCAATCAGCCCCAGCATTTT. As protein: CASSLERSNQPQHF.

The gene calls are TRBV7-2 and TRBJ1-6; D not certain. The CDR3 covers 14 residues. V was pared by 6 bases and J by 3 bases, with 9 bases between. The V gene's germline CDR1 is SGHTA and CDR2 FQGNSA. CDR3 sequence (DNA): TGTGCCAGCAGTCCGACTAGCTATAATTCACCCCTCCACTTT. It specifies CASSPTSYNSPLHF.

J is TRBJ2-3 and V is TRBV29-1; possible D gene TRBD2, 5 bases. Germline V gene lookup returns CDR1 SQVTM and CDR2 ANQGSEA. V lost 7 bases and J lost 10, with 18 bases in between. This CDR3 has 12 amino acids. Here the CDR3 reads CSARVDTRAQYF. In DNA, the CDR3 is TGCAGCGCCCGAGTCGATACTAGGGCGCAGTATTTT.

This clone was seen a single time. The chain is built from TRBV27 and TRBJ2-1, with 7 bases matching TRBD1. CDR3 length: 14 amino acids. Germline V gene sequence: CDR1 MNHEY, CDR2 SMNVEV (reference sequence). Trimming removed 5 bases from V and 9 bases from J; junction bases left unmatched: 10. CDR3 coding DNA: TGTGCCAGCAGTATTCGGACAGGCTTGGGTGAGCAGTTCTTC. Translated, it gives CASSIRTGLGEQFF.

V is TRBV19 and J is TRBJ2-2, with 7 nucleotides matching TRBD2. Trimming at V came to 5 bases and at J to 5 bases, leaving 8 bases not matched to a gene. The germline V gene encodes CDR1 LNHDA and CDR2 SQIVND (reference sequence). The CDR3 covers 15 residues. The CDR3 DNA reads TGTGCCAGTAGTCTCCTCAGCGGGGCGACCGGGGAGCTGTTTTTT. This gives the protein CASSLLSGATGELFF.

This clone was seen once. The chain combines TRBV6-1 with TRBJ2-1; 9 bases fit TRBD1. This CDR3 spans 15 amino acids. The V gene end was trimmed by 3 bases and the J gene end by 4 bases; junction bases not matched to a gene: 4. CDR1 is MNHNS and CDR2 is SASEGT in the germline V gene. DNA for the CDR3: TGTGCCAGCAGTGAGGATGGGACAGGGTACAATGAGCAGTTCTTC. It specifies CASSEDGTGYNEQFF.

The table lists this clone with a few counts. V gene TRBV19 combines with J gene TRBJ1-5; D gene unclear. CDR3 size: 14 residues. Trimming took off 1 base at V and 3 bases at J, with 7 bases between the two ends. Germline loops: CDR1 LNHDA, CDR2 SQIVND (reference sequence). The CDR3 reads CASSIGGYNQPQHF. Written as DNA, the CDR3 is TGTGCCAGTAGTATAGGAGGGTACAATCAGCCCCAGCATTTT.

This clone was picked up one time. The V gene is TRBV2, the J gene TRBJ2-2; 9 bases fit TRBD1. Germline V lookup: CDR1 SNHLY, CDR2 FYNNEI. This CDR3 has 15 amino acids. The J segment lost 5 bases and the V segment lost 7 bases, leaving 8 bases of the junction unmatched. The CDR3 region is CASNTGGEGTGELFF. The CDR3 nucleotides read TGTGCCAGCAACACAGGGGGCGAAGGTACCGGGGAGCTGTTTTTT. Using reference TRBV2 and TRBJ2-2 for the parts outside the CDR3, the full variable domain is EPEVTQTPSHQVTQMGQEVILRCVPISNHLYFYWYRQILGQKVEFLVSFYNNEISEKSEIFDDQFSVERPDGSNFTLKIRSTKLEDSAMYFCASNTGGEGTGELFFGEGSRLTVL.

The rearrangement joins TRBV27 to TRBJ2-1; TRBD1 might be the D (6 bases). The CDR3 contains 13 residues. Germline CDR1 reads MNHEY; CDR2 reads SMNVEV (reference sequence). Trimming took 4 bases from V and 5 from J, leaving 9 bases between them. The DNA for the CDR3 is TGTGCCAGCAGTTGGGCAGGGGACAATGAGCAGTTCTTC. It translates to CASSWAGDNEQFF.

This chain connects TRBV6-5 to TRBJ2-7; a weak D match, TRBD2 (6 bases). Trimming left V 10 bases short and J 5 bases short, with 18 bases between. The CDR3 sequence is 13 residues long. Germline CDR1 is MNHEY and CDR2 is SVGAGI. CDR3 sequence reads: CATTEGASDEQYF. Here the CDR3 DNA reads TGTGCCACCACGGAGGGCGCGAGCGACGAGCAGTACTTC.

The chain links TRBV20-1 to TRBJ2-7, with D uncertain. Germline CDR1 reads DFQATT; CDR2 reads SNEGSKA (reference sequence). The CDR3 spans 10 residues. Deletions cut 3 bases from V and 2 bases from J, with 2 bases between. CDR3 sequence (DNA): TGCAGTGCTAGCGCCTACGAGCAGTACTTC. It translates to CSASAYEQYF.

The rearrangement links TRBV4-1 to TRBJ1-3, with D unclear. The CDR3 has 15 amino acids. Germline loops: CDR1 MGHRA, CDR2 YSYEKL. Trimming took 6 bases from V and 0 from J, leaving 12 bases between them. Written as DNA, the CDR3 is TGCGCCAGCAGGGAGGGAAGGGACTCTGGAAACACCATATATTTT. As protein: CASREGRDSGNTIYF.

The chain carries TRBV4-1 and TRBJ2-1, with D possibly TRBD2 on 7 matching bases. The V end lost 0 bases, the J end lost 8 bases, and 14 bases lay between the germline ends. This CDR3 comprises 15 residues. CDR1 and CDR2 (germline): MGHRA, YSYEKL. The CDR3 region has the DNA TGCGCCAGCAGCCAAGATTACGGGGGGCTGGATGAGCAGTTCTTC. Translating it yields CASSQDYGGLDEQFF.